This TCR beta chain is drawn from a study of cytomegalovirus exposure and HLA in healthy donors (dated by TCRdb to the late 2010s). With regard to the full study: According to a later analysis, the roughly 120 validation repertoires were produced on the same platform as the 666 repertoires of the first cohort. The study was designed to test whether signatures of past pathogen exposure could be identified by cataloging public T cell receptors. In addition to the first cohort of 666 subjects, a separate validation cohort of approximately 110 different subjects was used. To predict cytomegalovirus infection status, the study brought together high-throughput TCR immunosequencing, statistical association of individual TCRs with disease status, and machine learning.

For this clone: The antigen it recognizes is unknown. Per-base qualities were not stored, and no clone one base away is much larger.

The donors were included in the validation cohort of over a hundred subjects, a group kept apart from the roughly 700-subject first cohort. General conclusions and limits of the study: Subsequent analysis determined that TCRs grouped into clusters in the first cohort also showed a tendency toward co-occurrence across the 130 or so validation repertoires, and 85% to 95% of cluster scores exceeded 0. Most TCR sequences were seen in very few donors, while some public TCRs were found in many individuals. A few of the identified cytomegalovirus-associated TCR beta chains were confirmed in vitro to be specific for cytomegalovirus antigens. The classifier was reported to diagnose cytomegalovirus status with high specificity and sensitivity in both the original and validation cohorts. A later analysis lacked HLA typing for the validation cohort, so it scored co-occurrence in that cohort across all 120 repertoires. The study listed 150 to 200 TCR beta chains as associated with cytomegalovirus. The authors suggested that the approach could potentially be generalized to other disease states and immunological phenotypes.

The method was the immunoSEQ multiplex PCR assay. Per the original workflow: A statistical classification framework was built for diagnosing cytomegalovirus status from the catalog of TCR beta chain sequences. TCRdb provides this immuneACCESS table in a form limited to in-frame rearrangements. Some clones are lacking; in checked studies, under half of them reflect an unresolved V gene, and why the rest are absent is not known. Clone size and the V and J calls come from that table; the DNA yielded D and trimming. The sample contains some 140,000 clones, 70% to 90% of them found a single time. The ten largest make up roughly 1.4% of the sample. The sample comprised PBMCs. This TCR was sampled from a young woman in good health and CMV-seronegative.

The sequence in DNA is TGTGCCATCAGCCCCGCCGGACAGGGGGCATATGGCTACACCTTC. It is translated as CAISPAGQGAYGYTF. This chain joins TRBV10-3 to TRBJ1-2; 11 bases in the junction line up with TRBD1. Via the germline V gene, CDR1 is ENHRY and CDR2 SYGVKD. Here V drops 6 bases and J drops 5 bases, and the junction holds 8 bases not matched to any gene. The CDR3 contains 15 residues, cysteine and phenylalanine counted. Only the CDR3 DNA is retained, 45 bases long and in frame from the first base.